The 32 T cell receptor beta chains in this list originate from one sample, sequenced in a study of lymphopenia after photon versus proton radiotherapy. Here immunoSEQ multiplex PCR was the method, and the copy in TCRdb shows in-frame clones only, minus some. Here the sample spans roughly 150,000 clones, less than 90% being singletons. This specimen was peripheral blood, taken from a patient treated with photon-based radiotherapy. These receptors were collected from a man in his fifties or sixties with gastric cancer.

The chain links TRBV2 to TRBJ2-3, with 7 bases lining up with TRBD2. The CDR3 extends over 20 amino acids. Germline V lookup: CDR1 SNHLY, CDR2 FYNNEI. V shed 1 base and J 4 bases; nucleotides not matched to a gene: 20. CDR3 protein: CASSEGAEGVRAGESDTQYF. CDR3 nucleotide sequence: TGTGCCAGCAGTGAAGGAGCCGAAGGGGTTCGGGCGGGAGAATCAGATACGCAGTATTTT.

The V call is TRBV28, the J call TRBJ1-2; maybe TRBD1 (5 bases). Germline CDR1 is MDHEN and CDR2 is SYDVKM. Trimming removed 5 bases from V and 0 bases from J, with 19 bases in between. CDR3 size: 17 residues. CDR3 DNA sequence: TGTGCCAGCAGTCCACCAAAAGGGGCTTCAGCTAACTATGGCTACACCTTC. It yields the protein CASSPPKGASANYGYTF.

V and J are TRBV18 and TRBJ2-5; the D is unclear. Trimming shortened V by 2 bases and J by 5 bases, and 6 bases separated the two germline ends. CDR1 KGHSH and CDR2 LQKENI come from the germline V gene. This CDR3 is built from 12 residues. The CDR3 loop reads CASSPGDETQYF. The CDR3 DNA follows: TGTGCCAGCTCACCAGGAGATGAGACCCAGTACTTC.

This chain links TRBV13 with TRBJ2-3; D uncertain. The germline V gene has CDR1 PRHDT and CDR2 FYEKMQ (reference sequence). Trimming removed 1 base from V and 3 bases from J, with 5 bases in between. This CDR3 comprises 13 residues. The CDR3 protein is CASSLEGTDTQYF. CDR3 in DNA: TGTGCCAGCAGCTTAGAGGGAACAGATACGCAGTATTTT.

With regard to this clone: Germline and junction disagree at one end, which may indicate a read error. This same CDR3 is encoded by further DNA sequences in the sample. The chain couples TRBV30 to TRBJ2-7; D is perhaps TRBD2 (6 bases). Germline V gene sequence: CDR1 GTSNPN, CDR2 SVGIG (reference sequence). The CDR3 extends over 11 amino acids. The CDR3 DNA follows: TGCGCCTGGAGGGAATCCTCGAAGGAGTACTTC. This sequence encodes CAWRESSKEYF.

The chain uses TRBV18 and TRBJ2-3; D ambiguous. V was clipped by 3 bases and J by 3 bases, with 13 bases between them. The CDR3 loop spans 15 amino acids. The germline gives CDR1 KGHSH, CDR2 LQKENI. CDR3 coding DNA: TGTGCCAGCTCACCCCCTTTGAAGGGAACAGATACGCAGTATTTT. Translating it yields CASSPPLKGTDTQYF.

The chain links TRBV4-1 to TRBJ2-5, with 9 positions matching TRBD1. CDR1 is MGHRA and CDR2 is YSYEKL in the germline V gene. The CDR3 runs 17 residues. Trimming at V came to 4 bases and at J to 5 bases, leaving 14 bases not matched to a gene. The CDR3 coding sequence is TGCGCCAGCAGCCTAGGGACAGGGTGGGACCCGGCGGAGACCCAGTACTTC. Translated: CASSLGTGWDPAETQYF.

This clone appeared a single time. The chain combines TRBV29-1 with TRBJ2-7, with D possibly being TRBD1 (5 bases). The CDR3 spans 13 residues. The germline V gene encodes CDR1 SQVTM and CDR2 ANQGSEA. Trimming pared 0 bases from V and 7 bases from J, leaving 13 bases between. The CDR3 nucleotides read TGCAGCGTTGAAGATCGGGCAGGGTGGGAGCAGTACTTC. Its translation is CSVEDRAGWEQYF.

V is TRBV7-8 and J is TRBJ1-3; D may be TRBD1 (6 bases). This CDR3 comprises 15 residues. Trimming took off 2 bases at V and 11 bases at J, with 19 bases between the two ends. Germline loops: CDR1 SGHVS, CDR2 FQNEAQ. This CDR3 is CASSLRGQPTNSIYF. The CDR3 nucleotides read TGTGCCAGCAGCTTAAGAGGACAGCCGACTAATTCCATATATTTT.

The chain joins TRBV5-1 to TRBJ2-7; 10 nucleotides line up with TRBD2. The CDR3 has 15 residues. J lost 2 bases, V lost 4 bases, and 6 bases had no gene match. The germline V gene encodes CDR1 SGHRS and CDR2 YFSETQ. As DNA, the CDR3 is TGCGCCAGCAGCCTTTCCGGGACTAGCGCCTACGAGCAGTACTTC. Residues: CASSLSGTSAYEQYF. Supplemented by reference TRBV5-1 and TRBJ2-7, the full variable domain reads KAGVTQTPRYLIKTRGQQVTLSCSPISGHRSVSWYQQTPGQGLQFLFEYFSETQRNKGNFPGRFSGRQFSNSRSEMNVSTLELGDSALYLCASSLSGTSAYEQYFGPGTRLTVT.

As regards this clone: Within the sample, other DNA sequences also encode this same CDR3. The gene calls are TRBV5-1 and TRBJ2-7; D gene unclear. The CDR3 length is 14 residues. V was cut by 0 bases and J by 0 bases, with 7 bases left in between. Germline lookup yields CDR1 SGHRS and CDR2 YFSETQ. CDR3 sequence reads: CASSLVAGSYEQYF. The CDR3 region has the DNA TGCGCCAGCAGCTTGGTGGCAGGCTCCTACGAGCAGTACTTC.

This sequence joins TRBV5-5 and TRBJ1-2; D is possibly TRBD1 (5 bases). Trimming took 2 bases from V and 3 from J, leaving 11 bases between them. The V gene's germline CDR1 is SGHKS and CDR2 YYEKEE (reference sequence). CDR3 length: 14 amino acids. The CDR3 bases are TGTGCCAGCAGCTTTGTCGGGGGATACTATGGCTACACCTTC. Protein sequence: CASSFVGGYYGYTF.

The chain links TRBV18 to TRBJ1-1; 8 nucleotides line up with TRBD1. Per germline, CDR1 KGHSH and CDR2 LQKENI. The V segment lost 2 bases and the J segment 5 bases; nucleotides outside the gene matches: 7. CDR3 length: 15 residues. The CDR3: CASSPSRGLDTEAFF. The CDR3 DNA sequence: TGTGCCAGCTCACCATCCAGGGGGCTGGATACTGAAGCTTTCTTT.

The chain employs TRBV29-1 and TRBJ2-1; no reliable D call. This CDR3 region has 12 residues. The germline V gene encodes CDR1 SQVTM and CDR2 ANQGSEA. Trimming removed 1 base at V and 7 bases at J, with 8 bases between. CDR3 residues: CSVEGASNEQFF. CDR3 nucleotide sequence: TGCAGCGTTGAAGGGGCTAGTAATGAGCAGTTCTTC.

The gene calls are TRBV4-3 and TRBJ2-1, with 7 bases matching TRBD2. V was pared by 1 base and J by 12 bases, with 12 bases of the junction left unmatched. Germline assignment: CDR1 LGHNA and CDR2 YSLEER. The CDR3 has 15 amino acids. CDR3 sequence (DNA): TGCGCCAGCAGCCAAGTCACGGGTCAGACTAGCACGCAGTTCTTC. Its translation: CASSQVTGQTSTQFF.

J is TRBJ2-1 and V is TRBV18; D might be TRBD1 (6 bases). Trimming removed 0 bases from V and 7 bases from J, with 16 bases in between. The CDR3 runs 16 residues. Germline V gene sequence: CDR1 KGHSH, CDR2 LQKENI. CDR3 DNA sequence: TGTGCCAGCTCACCACCGGCCAGGGGAAGGGGGAATGAGCAGTTCTTC. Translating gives CASSPPARGRGNEQFF.

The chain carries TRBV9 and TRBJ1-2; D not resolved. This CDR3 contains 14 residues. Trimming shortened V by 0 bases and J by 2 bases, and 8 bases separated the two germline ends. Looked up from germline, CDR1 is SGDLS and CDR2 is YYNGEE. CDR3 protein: CASSVDPANYGYTF. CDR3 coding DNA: TGTGCCAGCAGCGTAGATCCAGCCAACTATGGCTACACCTTC.

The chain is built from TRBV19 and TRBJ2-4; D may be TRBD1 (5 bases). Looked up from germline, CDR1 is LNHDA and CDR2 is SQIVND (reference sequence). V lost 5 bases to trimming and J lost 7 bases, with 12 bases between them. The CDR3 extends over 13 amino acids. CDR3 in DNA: TGTGCCAGTAGTGGCGACAGTCGGAACATTCAGTACTTC. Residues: CASSGDSRNIQYF.

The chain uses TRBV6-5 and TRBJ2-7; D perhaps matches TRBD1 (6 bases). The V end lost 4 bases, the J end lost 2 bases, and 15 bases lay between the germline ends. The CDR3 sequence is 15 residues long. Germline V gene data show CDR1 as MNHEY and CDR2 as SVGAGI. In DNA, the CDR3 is TGTGCCAGCAGTTCCCCTAGGGGGACGGCCTACGAGCAGTACTTC. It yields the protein CASSSPRGTAYEQYF.

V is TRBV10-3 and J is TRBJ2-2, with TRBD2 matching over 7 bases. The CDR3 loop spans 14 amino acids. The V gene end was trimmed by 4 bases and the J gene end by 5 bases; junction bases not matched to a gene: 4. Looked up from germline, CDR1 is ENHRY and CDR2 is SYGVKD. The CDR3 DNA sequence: TGTGCCATCAGTGGGACTAGTATGACCGGGGAGCTGTTTTTT. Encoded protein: CAISGTSMTGELFF.

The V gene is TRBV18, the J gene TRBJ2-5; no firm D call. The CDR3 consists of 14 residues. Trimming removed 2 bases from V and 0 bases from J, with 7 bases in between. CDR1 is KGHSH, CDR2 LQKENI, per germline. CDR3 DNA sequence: TGTGCCAGCTCACCAACGAACTACCAAGAGACCCAGTACTTC. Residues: CASSPTNYQETQYF. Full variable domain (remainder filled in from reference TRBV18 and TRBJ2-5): NAGVMQNPRHLVRRRGQEARLRCSPMKGHSHVYWYRQLPEEGLKFMVYLQKENIIDESGMPKERFSAEFPKEGPSILRIQQVVRGDSAAYFCASSPTNYQETQYFGPGTRLLVL.

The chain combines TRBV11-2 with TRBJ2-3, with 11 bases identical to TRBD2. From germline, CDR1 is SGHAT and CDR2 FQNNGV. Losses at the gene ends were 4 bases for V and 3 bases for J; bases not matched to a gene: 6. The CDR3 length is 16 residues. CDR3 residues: CASSSTSGSRTDTQYF. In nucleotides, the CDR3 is TGTGCCAGCAGCTCCACTAGCGGGAGCCGGACAGATACGCAGTATTTT.

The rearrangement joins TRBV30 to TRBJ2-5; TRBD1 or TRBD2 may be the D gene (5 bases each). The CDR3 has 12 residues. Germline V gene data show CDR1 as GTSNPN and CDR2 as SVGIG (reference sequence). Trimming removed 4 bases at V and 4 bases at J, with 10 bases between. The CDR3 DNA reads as TGTGCCTGGAATTCAGGGAGAGAGACCCAGTACTTC. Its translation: CAWNSGRETQYF.

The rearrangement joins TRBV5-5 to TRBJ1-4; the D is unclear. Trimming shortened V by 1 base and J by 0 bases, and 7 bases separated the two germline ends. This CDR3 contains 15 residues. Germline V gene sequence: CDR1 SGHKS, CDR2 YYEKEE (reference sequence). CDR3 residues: CASSLSGSTNEKLFF. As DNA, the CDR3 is TGTGCCAGCAGCTTGTCTGGCTCAACTAATGAAAAACTGTTTTTT.

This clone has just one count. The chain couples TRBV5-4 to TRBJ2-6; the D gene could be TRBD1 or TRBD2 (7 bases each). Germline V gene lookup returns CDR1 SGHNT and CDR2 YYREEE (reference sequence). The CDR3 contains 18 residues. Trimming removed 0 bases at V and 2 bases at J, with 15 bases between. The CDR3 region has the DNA TGTGCCAGCAGCTTGGCAAGACAGGGAGGGACTGGGGCCAACGTCCTGACTTTC. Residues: CASSLARQGGTGANVLTF.

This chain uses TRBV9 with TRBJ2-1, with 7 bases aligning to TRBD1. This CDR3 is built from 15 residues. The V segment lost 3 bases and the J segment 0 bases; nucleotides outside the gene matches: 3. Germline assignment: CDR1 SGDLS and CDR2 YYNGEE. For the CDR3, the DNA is TGTGCCAGCAGCGGATCAGGGGGCTCCTACAATGAGCAGTTCTTC. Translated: CASSGSGGSYNEQFF.

The CDR3 spells CASSLGASNQPQHF. CDR3 coding DNA: TGTGCCAGCAGCTTGGGAGCCTCCAATCAGCCCCAGCATTTT. The rearrangement uses TRBV5-8 and TRBJ1-5; D is unresolved. CDR1 and CDR2 (germline): SGHTS, YDEGEE. Trimming removed 0 bases from V and 3 bases from J, with 7 bases in between. This CDR3 is built from 14 residues.

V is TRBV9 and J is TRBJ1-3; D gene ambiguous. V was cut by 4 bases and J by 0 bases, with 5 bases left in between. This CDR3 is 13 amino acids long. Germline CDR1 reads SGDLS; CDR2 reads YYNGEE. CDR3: CASSRGSGNTIYF. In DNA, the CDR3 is TGTGCCAGCAGCCGCGGCTCTGGAAACACCATATATTTT.

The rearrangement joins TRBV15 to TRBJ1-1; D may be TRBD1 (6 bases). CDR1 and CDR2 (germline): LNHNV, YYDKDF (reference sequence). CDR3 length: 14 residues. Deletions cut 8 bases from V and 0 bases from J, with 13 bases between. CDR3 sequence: CATGGANMNTEAFF. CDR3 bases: TGTGCCACCGGGGGGGCCAACATGAACACTGAAGCTTTCTTT.

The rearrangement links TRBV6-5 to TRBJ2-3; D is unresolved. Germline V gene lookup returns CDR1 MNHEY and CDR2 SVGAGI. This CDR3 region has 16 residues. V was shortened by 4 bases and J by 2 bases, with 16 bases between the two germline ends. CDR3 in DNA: TGTGCCAGCAGTTTAATCCCCCCAGAGTACACAGATACGCAGTATTTT. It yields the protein CASSLIPPEYTDTQYF.

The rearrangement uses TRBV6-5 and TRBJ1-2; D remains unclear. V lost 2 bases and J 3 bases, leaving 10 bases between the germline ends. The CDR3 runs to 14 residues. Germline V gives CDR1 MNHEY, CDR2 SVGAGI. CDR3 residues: CASSYTRVDYGYTF. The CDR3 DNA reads TGTGCCAGCAGTTACACGAGGGTGGACTATGGCTACACCTTC.

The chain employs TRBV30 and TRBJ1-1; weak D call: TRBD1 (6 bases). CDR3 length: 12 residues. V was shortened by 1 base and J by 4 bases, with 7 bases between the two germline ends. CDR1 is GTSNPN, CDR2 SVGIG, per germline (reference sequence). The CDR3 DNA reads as TGTGCCTGGAGTGACAGGGCCACTGAAGCTTTCTTT. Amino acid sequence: CAWSDRATEAFF.